The clone carrying this TCR beta chain was detected ten times or more. Its matching antigen is unknown. The sample comes from a study of Graves' ophthalmopathy and Graves' hyperthyroidism. General study results and limits: In separating ophthalmopathy from stable hyperthyroidism, a 13-signature model achieved around 85% sensitivity and approximately 81% specificity.

Using RNA transcripts, the TCR beta CDR3 regions were amplified. Second-round multiplex PCR came after first-round RT-PCR with HTBI primers. Each CDR3 protein gets one entry after TCRdb re-called the multiplex PCR reads with MiXCR. The sample includes 450,000 or so distinct CDR3 sequences, about an eighth seen only once; the top ten take 9.8%. CDR1 and CDR2 (germline): DFQATT, SNEGSKA (reference sequence). The CDR3 loop spans 13 amino acids. Trimming cost V 2 bases and J 5 bases, with 10 bases left between them. Ophthalmopathy donors showed moderate-to-severe activity, CAS ≥3, NOSPECS ≥4 and a duration under 3 months. Researchers turned away patients with other autoimmune diseases, uncontrolled infections, pregnancy or lactation. Establishment of the diagnosis relied upon clinical symptoms, serum thyroxine, TRAb, thyroid ultrasound and orbital computed tomography.

The chain joins TRBV20-1 to TRBJ1-5, with D perhaps matching TRBD1 (5 bases). The sample taken for sequencing was blood. The clonotype comes from a woman aged 30 to 39 with Graves' ophthalmopathy. Here the CDR3 reads CSARRDRDQPQHF. The DNA of the CDR3 is TGCAGTGCTAGACGGGACCGGGATCAGCCCCAGCATTTT.